This is a list of T cell receptor beta chains from one sample in a study of blood T cell repertoires in COVID-19. Measured with immunoSEQ multiplex PCR; TCRdb has only the in-frame clones, and not every one. Of a few hundred thousand clones listed, under 90% were seen once; the top ten hold under 3%. The specimen sequenced was peripheral blood. The receptors derive from a woman aged 25 to 45 with COVID-19, enrolled during active disease. The CDR3 runs from the conserved cysteine through the conserved F or W. The order of the fields is D gene, V gene, J gene, clone size, CDR3 DNA, CDR3 protein. A D gene is named only where the DNA matches it firmly. Some rows mark clone size as missing; the rest say once, few, many or name a class of expanded clone.

d_gene: TRBD2; v_gene: TRBV6-4; j_gene: TRBJ2-7; abundance: -; CDR3nt: TGTGCCAGCCAACAGCGGGGGATATACGAGCAGTACTTC; CDR3aa: CASQQRGIYEQYF
d_gene: TRBD1; v_gene: TRBV12-3/TRBV12-4; j_gene: TRBJ1-2; abundance: once; CDR3nt: TGTGCCAGCAGTTCCAGGGGGGCGGGTGGCTACACCTTC; CDR3aa: CASSSRGAGGYTF
d_gene: TRBD2; v_gene: TRBV10-3; j_gene: TRBJ2-1; abundance: -; CDR3nt: TGTGCCATCAGTGAGTCGCTGGGACGGGGAGGGGACAATGAGCAGTTCTTC; CDR3aa: CAISESLGRGGDNEQFF
d_gene: -; v_gene: TRBV27; j_gene: TRBJ2-7; abundance: once; CDR3nt: TGTGCCAGCAGCTCCCCAAGAGCGGCGCACTACGAGCAGTACTTC; CDR3aa: CASSSPRAAHYEQYF
d_gene: TRBD2; v_gene: TRBV5-1; j_gene: TRBJ2-1; abundance: -; CDR3nt: TGCGCCAGCAGCTTGGTTGGACTAGCGGGAGTCCCCTACAATGAGCAGTTCTTC; CDR3aa: CASSLVGLAGVPYNEQFF
d_gene: -; v_gene: TRBV29-1; j_gene: TRBJ1-1; abundance: -; CDR3nt: TGCAGCGTTGCGAGGGTGAACACTGAAGCTTTCTTT; CDR3aa: CSVARVNTEAFF
d_gene: -; v_gene: TRBV5-4; j_gene: TRBJ1-1; abundance: -; CDR3nt: TGTGCCAGCAGCTTGGAGTTTGAGGGAGCTTTCTTT; CDR3aa: CASSLEFEGAFF
d_gene: -; v_gene: TRBV25-1; j_gene: TRBJ2-7; abundance: -; CDR3nt: TGTGCCAGCAGTGATTTCGACAGCGCTAGCTCCTACGAGCAGTACTTC; CDR3aa: CASSDFDSASSYEQYF
d_gene: TRBD1; v_gene: TRBV5-4; j_gene: TRBJ1-2; abundance: -; CDR3nt: TGTGCCAGCAGCGTGACACAGGGGGCGTATGGTGGCTACACCTTC; CDR3aa: CASSVTQGAYGGYTF
d_gene: -; v_gene: TRBV5-1; j_gene: TRBJ2-5; abundance: once; CDR3nt: TGCGCCAGCAGCCTAACAGGGCGCCAAGAGACCCAGTACTTC; CDR3aa: CASSLTGRQETQYF
d_gene: -; v_gene: TRBV19; j_gene: TRBJ1-1; abundance: -; CDR3nt: TGTGCCAGTACCACCTGGGAGGGTAGGAACACTGAAGCTTTCTTT; CDR3aa: CASTTWEGRNTEAFF